These T cell receptor beta chains were read from a single sample in a study of response to subunit inactivated influenza vaccine. TCRdb processed the RT-PCR reads anew with MiXCR; each CDR3 protein has one entry. The sample shows 650,000 to 700,000 distinct CDR3 sequences, approximately 14% of them seen only once. Sequencing used PBMCs from blood, obtained 11 to 12 days after vaccination. These receptors originate from a man over 45 who received an inactivated influenza vaccine. Both conserved end residues are part of each CDR3. A D gene is named only where the DNA matches it firmly. Some rows mark clone size as missing; the rest say once, few, many or name a class of expanded clone.

V gene	D gene	clone size	J gene	CDR3 DNA	CDR3 protein
TRBV18	NA	many	TRBJ2-1	TGTGCCAGCTCATCGGGACCGCTTTTCGATGAGCAGTTCTTC	CASSSGPLFDEQFF
TRBV12-3/TRBV12-4	NA	many	TRBJ2-3	TGTGCCAGCAGGTCGAGGCCAGGTATTAGTGGAGATACGCAGTATTTT	CASRSRPGISGDTQYF
TRBV6-1	NA	NA	TRBJ2-7	TGTGCCAGCAGAGCCACCTCCTTTACTAGCTACGAGCAGTACTTC	CASRATSFTSYEQYF
TRBV10-3	NA	NA	TRBJ1-5	TGTGCCATCAGTGAGTCAGGGTTCGGCAATCAGCCCCAGCATTTT	CAISESGFGNQPQHF
TRBV7-3	NA	once	TRBJ2-3	TGTGCCAGCAGCCCCTCCGTCGGGGGAGGAATAGATACGCAGTATTTT	CASSPSVGGGIDTQYF
TRBV2	NA	NA	TRBJ1-3	TGTGCCAGCAGTGAACCCCGGGCTGGAAACACCATATATTTT	CASSEPRAGNTIYF
TRBV5-1	TRBD1	many	TRBJ2-3	TGCGCCAGCAGCCCCGGGACAGGGGAGGCAGATACGCAGTATTTT	CASSPGTGEADTQYF
TRBV29-1	TRBD1	NA	TRBJ2-7	TGCAGCGTTGGGGACAGGGACCAGCAGTACTTC	CSVGDRDQQYF
TRBV4-2	NA	many	TRBJ2-3	TGTGCCAGCAGCCAAGGGAGACGGGGCGCTAGCACAGATACGCAGTATTTT	CASSQGRRGASTDTQYF
TRBV6-1	NA	few	TRBJ1-5	TGTGCCAGCAGTGACGGCCGATTAGCCAATCAGCCCCAGCATTTT	CASSDGRLANQPQHF
TRBV7-2	NA	NA	TRBJ2-1	TGTGCCAGCAGCTTAGGTCGACTAGTTCAGTCAGATGAGCAGTTCTTC	CASSLGRLVQSDEQFF
TRBV30	NA	many	TRBJ2-7	TGTGCCTGGAGTGCCATGTACGAGCAGTACTTC	CAWSAMYEQYF
TRBV11-3	TRBD1	NA	TRBJ2-1	TGTGCCAGCAGCTTAGGTGTGGACAGGGTCTACAATGAGCAGTTCTTC	CASSLGVDRVYNEQFF
TRBV30	NA	NA	TRBJ2-1	TGTGCCTGGAGCGGGCCACTCGGATACAATGAGCAGTTCTTC	CAWSGPLGYNEQFF
TRBV6-1	NA	few	TRBJ2-4	TGTGCCAGCAGATCAGGGGTTCTGGACATTCAGTACTTC	CASRSGVLDIQYF
TRBV29-1	NA	many	TRBJ2-7	TGCAGCGTGTCAGCGGGCCCATCCTACGAGCAGTACTTC	CSVSAGPSYEQYF
TRBV5-6	NA	many	TRBJ2-3	TGTGCCAGCAACCCGGGGGCCATAGATACGCAGTATTTT	CASNPGAIDTQYF
TRBV15	NA	many	TRBJ2-1	TGTGCCACCAGCAGAGAAAACAATGAGCAGTTCTTC	CATSRENNEQFF
TRBV7-8	TRBD1	NA	TRBJ1-1	TGTGCCAGCAGCTCCCGGACAGGGGGCGTTGAAGCTTTCTTT	CASSSRTGGVEAFF
TRBV12-3/TRBV12-4	NA	few	TRBJ1-2	TGTGCCAGCAGTGAGGACAGACACTTCGGAGGCTACACCTTC	CASSEDRHFGGYTF
TRBV5-1	TRBD1	few	TRBJ2-1	TGCGCCAGCATGCAAGGGGGCGGGTCCTACAATGAGCAGTTCTTC	CASMQGGGSYNEQFF
TRBV6-1	TRBD1	few	TRBJ1-6	TGTGCCAGCAGTCCAGGGGGCGGTGATTCACCCCTCCACTTT	CASSPGGGDSPLHF
TRBV14	NA	NA	TRBJ2-7	TGTGCCAGCAGCCAACAGACGTGGCTAAAATCGAACGAGCAGTACTTC	CASSQQTWLKSNEQYF
TRBV11-1	NA	few	TRBJ1-4	TGTGCCAGCAGTCCGGGGGCGACGGTTATTTCAACTAATGAAAAACTGTTTTTT	CASSPGATVISTNEKLFF
TRBV20-1	NA	NA	TRBJ1-4	TGCAGTGCTAGAGAAGGGACCGGGGAAGGTGAAAAACTGTTTTTT	CSAREGTGEGEKLFF
TRBV6-1	NA	NA	TRBJ2-7	TGTGCCAGCAGTGGGACCACGGGGCCCCACGAGCAGTACTTC	CASSGTTGPHEQYF
TRBV20-1	NA	NA	TRBJ2-5	TGCAGTGCTAGAGATCTTACAGCGTACCAAGAGACCCAGTACTTC	CSARDLTAYQETQYF
TRBV28	NA	few	TRBJ2-7	TGTGCCAGCAGTTTTACAGGGAAAACCTACGAGCAGTACTTC	CASSFTGKTYEQYF
TRBV7-8	NA	NA	TRBJ1-4	TGTGCCAGCAGCATCGACAGAAATGAAAAACTGTTTTTT	CASSIDRNEKLFF
TRBV30	NA	NA	TRBJ2-7	TGTGCCTGGAGTTGGGATTCCTACGAGCAGTACTTC	CAWSWDSYEQYF
TRBV5-1	NA	few	TRBJ1-2	TGCGCCAGCAGCTTGGATCTGGGGGCGTATGGCTACACCTTC	CASSLDLGAYGYTF
TRBV12-3/TRBV12-4	NA	NA	TRBJ2-7	TGTGCCTGCAGTTTAGCGTACGAGCAGTACTTC	CACSLAYEQYF
TRBV30	TRBD2	NA	TRBJ2-3	TGTGCCTGGACCTTGAGCGGGGGGACAGATACGCAGTATTTT	CAWTLSGGTDTQYF
TRBV7-2	NA	NA	TRBJ2-4	TGTGCCAGCAGCTACCGCACACAGGGTTACAACATTCAGTACTTC	CASSYRTQGYNIQYF
TRBV5-1	NA	few	TRBJ2-3	TGCGCCAGCAGCTTGGCCGGGCGGAGTACGCAGTATTTT	CASSLAGRSTQYF
TRBV6-1	TRBD1	few	TRBJ2-5	TGTGCCAGCAGTCCGGGACAGGGGGGAAGGAAGACCCAGTACTTC	CASSPGQGGRKTQYF
TRBV12-3/TRBV12-4	NA	NA	TRBJ1-2	TGTGCCAGCAGTTTGGAAGCGGCTTCGGCATATGGCTACACCTTC	CASSLEAASAYGYTF
TRBV6-4	TRBD2	NA	TRBJ2-3	TGTGCCAGCAGTCGGGCTAGCGGGACGGGTGCAGATACGCAGTATTTT	CASSRASGTGADTQYF
TRBV7-2	NA	NA	TRBJ2-4	TGTGCCAGCAGTTTTACACAAAACATTCAGTACTTC	CASSFTQNIQYF
TRBV5-5	NA	many	TRBJ2-1	TGTGCCAGCAGCCTCCATTGGCGTGGCTATCCCTACAATGAGCAGTTCTTC	CASSLHWRGYPYNEQFF
TRBV7-2	TRBD1	NA	TRBJ2-2	TGTGCCAGCAGCTCGGGACAGGCGGGCACCGGGGAGCTGTTTTTT	CASSSGQAGTGELFF
TRBV12-3/TRBV12-4	NA	many	TRBJ2-1	TGTGCCAGCAGTTTAGGGGGCCGGGAGCAGTTCTTC	CASSLGGREQFF
TRBV7-2	TRBD1	few	TRBJ2-6	TGTGCCAGCAGCTTAGCGGGGACAGCTTCGATTGGGGCCAACGTCCTGACTTTC	CASSLAGTASIGANVLTF
TRBV11-2	TRBD2	few	TRBJ2-1	TGTGCCAGCAGCTTAGTAGGGGTGAGGGGGCTTTTTAGCGGGAGCATCCATGAGCAGTTCTTC	CASSLVGVRGLFSGSIHEQFF
TRBV20-1	NA	NA	TRBJ1-1	TGCAGTGCTGCCGGGACCACCACGCAAAAATTT	CSAAGTTTQKF
TRBV5-1	NA	NA	TRBJ2-3	TGCGCCAGCAGCCCCGGGGTTCCTCGGACAGATACGCAGTATTTT	CASSPGVPRTDTQYF
TRBV10-3	NA	few	TRBJ2-7	TGTGCCATCAAAGCGCAGCCCCCAGCTTACGAGCAGTACTTC	CAIKAQPPAYEQYF
TRBV28	TRBD2	few	TRBJ2-3	TGTGCCAGCAGTTTTCCTAGCGGGGCTTTCTGGCGCACAGATACGCAGTATTTT	CASSFPSGAFWRTDTQYF
TRBV6-1	NA	few	TRBJ2-7	TGTGCCAGCAAATATATTTGGGACATCTCCTACGAGCAGTACTTC	CASKYIWDISYEQYF
TRBV7-9	NA	NA	TRBJ2-2	TGTGCCAGCAGCAAAAGGGCCGGGGAGCTGTTTTTT	CASSKRAGELFF